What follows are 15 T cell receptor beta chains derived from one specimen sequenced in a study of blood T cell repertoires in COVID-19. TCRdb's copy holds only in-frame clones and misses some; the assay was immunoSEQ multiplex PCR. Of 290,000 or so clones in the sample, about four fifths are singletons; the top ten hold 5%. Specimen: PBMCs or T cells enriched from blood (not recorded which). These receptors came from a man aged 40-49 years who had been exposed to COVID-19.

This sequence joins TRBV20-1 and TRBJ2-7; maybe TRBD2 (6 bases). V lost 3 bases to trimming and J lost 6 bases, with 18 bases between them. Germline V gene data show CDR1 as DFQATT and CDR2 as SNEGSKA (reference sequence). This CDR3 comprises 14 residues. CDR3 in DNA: TGCAGTGCTAGTTCTAGCGATACTCTATTCGAGCAGTACTTC. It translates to CSASSSDTLFEQYF.

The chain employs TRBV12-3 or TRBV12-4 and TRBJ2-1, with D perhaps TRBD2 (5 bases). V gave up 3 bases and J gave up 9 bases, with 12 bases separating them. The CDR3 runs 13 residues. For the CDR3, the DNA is TGTGCCAGCAGTTTCTTCCTAGGGAGTGAGCAGTTCTTC. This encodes CASSFFLGSEQFF.

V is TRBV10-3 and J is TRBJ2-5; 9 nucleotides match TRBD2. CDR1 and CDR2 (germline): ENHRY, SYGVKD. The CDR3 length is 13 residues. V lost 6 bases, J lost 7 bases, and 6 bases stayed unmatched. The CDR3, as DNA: TGTGCCATCAGCGCAGCGGGAGGTGCGACCCAGTACTTC. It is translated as CAISAAGGATQYF.

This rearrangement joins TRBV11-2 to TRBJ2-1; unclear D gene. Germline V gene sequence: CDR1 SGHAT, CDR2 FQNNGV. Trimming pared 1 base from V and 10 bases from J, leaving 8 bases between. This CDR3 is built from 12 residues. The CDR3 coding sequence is TGTGCCAGCAGCTTAGGAGGTCGGGAGCAGTTCTTC. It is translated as CASSLGGREQFF. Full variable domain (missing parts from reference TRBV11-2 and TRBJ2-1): EAGVAQSPRYKIIEKRQSVAFWCNPISGHATLYWYQQILGQGPKLLIQFQNNGVVDDSQLPKDRFSAERLKGVDSTLKIQPAKLEDSAVYLCASSLGGREQFFGPGTRLTVL.

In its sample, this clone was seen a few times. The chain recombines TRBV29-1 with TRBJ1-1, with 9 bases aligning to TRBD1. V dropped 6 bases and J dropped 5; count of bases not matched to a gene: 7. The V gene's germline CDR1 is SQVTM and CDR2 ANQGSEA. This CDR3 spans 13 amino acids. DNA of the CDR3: TGCAGCGTAGCGACAGGGGGGAAAACTGAAGCTTTCTTT. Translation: CSVATGGKTEAFF. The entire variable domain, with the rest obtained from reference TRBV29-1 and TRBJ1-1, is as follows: SAVISQKPSRDICQRGTSLTIQCQVDSQVTMMFWYRQQPGQSLTLIATANQGSEATYESGFVIDKFPISRPNLTFSTLTVSNMSPEDSSIYLCSVATGGKTEAFFGQGTRLTVV.

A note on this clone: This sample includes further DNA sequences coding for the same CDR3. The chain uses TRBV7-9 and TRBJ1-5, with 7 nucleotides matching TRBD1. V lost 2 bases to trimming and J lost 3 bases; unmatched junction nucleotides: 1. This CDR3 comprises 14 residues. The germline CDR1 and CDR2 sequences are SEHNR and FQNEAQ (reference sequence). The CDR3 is CASSLTGDNQPQHF. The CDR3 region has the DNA TGTGCCAGCAGCTTAACAGGGGACAATCAGCCCCAGCATTTT.

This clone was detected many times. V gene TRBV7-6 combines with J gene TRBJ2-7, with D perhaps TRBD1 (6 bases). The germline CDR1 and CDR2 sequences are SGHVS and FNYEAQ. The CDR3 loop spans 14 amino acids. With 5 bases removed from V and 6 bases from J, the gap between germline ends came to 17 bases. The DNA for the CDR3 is TGTGCCAGCAGCCGGGACATCACCAGCCCCGAGCAGTACTTC. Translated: CASSRDITSPEQYF.

Written as DNA, the CDR3 is TGTGCCAGCAGTGAGGGTCTGTCAGGGTTGAGTGGCTACACCTTC. The encoded protein is CASSEGLSGLSGYTF. The J gene is TRBJ1-2, the V gene TRBV6-4; TRBD1 is a possible D gene (5 bases). The germline CDR1 and CDR2 sequences are MRHNA and SNTAGT. Trimming pared 3 bases from V and 7 bases from J, leaving 18 bases between. The CDR3 spans 15 residues.

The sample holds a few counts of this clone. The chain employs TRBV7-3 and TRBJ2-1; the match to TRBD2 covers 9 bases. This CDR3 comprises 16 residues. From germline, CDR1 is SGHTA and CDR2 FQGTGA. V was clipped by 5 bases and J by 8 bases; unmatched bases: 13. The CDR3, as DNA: TGTGCCAGCAGCCCGCCCCAAGCGGGAGGAGGGGATGAGCAGTTCTTC. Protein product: CASSPPQAGGGDEQFF.

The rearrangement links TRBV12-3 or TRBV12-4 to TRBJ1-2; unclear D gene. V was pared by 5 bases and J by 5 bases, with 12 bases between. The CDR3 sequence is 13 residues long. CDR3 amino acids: CASSARVLYGYTF. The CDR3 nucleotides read TGTGCCAGCAGTGCTCGGGTCTTATATGGCTACACCTTC.

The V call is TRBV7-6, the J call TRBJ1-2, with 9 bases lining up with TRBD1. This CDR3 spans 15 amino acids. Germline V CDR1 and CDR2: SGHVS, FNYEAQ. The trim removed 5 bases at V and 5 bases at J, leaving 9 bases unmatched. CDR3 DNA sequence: TGTGCCAGCAGCACCAACAGGGGGCGAGCATATGGCTACACCTTC. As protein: CASSTNRGRAYGYTF.

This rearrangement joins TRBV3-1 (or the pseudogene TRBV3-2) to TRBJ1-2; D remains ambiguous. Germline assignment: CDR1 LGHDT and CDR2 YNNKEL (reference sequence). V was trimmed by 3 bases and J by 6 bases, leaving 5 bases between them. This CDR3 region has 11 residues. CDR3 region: CASSHIDGYTF. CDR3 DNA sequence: TGTGCCAGCAGCCATATAGATGGCTACACCTTC.

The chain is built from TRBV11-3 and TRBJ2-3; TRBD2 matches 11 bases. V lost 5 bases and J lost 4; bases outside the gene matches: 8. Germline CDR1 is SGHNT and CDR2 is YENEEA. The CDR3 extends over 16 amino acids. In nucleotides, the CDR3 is TGTGCCAGCAGCCCCATAGCGGGAGGGCAGGCAGATACGCAGTATTTT. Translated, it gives CASSPIAGGQADTQYF.

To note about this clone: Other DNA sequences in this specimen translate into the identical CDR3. The CDR3 spells CATSGGTSGYNEQFF. The DNA for the CDR3 is TGTGCCACCAGTGGAGGGACTAGCGGCTACAATGAGCAGTTCTTC. The V and J genes are TRBV24-1 and TRBJ2-1; 11 positions agree with TRBD2. CDR3 size: 15 residues. In germline, CDR1 is KGHDR, CDR2 SFDVKD. The V gene end was trimmed by 5 bases and the J gene end by 3 bases; junction bases not matched to a gene: 2.

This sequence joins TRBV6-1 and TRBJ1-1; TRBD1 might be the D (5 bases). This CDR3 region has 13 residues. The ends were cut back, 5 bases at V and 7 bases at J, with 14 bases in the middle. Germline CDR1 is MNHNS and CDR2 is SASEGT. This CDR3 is CASSPQGVVEAFF. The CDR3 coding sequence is TGTGCCAGCAGTCCCCAGGGTGTGGTTGAAGCTTTCTTT.